This T cell receptor (beta chain) comes out of a study of cytomegalovirus exposure and HLA in healthy donors. Findings of the study overall: Reportedly, a later analysis found an Asian-associated ancestry cluster had fewer N-insertions than the roughly 700-donor mean. Among TCR beta chains, those listed as cytomegalovirus-associated numbered over 150. Researchers reported from a later analysis that most CMV-associated TCR beta chains appeared HLA-restricted.

This clone came up a few times. Antigen unknown. Between the trimmed V and J ends, which lost 7 bases and 2 bases, there was a span of 24 bases. Germline V CDR1 and CDR2: LNHDA, SQIVND (reference sequence). The CDR3 sequence is 18 residues long. 60 Vbeta and 13 Jbeta primers were used in PCR. Libraries were prepared by immunoSEQ multiplex PCR; TCRdb keeps only in-frame clonotypes and omits some of them. The profile shows some 120,000 clones, about two thirds of them singletons. The clonotype originates from a man younger than 40 in good health and CMV-seronegative. J is TRBJ1-5 and V is TRBV19; tentatively, D is TRBD1 (6 bases). The sequencing sample was made of PBMCs. The CDR3 DNA sequence: TGTGCCAGTACCGATAACCCCACCCAGGGGAGAGGCAATCAGCCCCAGCATTTT. Protein product: CASTDNPTQGRGNQPQHF.